The TCR beta chain under discussion was sequenced for a study of T cell changes during pregnancy in multiple sclerosis. Trimming shortened V by 4 bases and J by 0 bases, and 15 bases separated the two germline ends. This CDR3 comprises 16 residues. CDR1 and CDR2 from the germline V gene are MNHEY and SMNVEV (reference sequence). Generated by immunoSEQ multiplex PCR, the TCRdb table keeps only in-frame clones and is missing some. The sample has tens of thousands of clones, approximately 89% seen once. This clonotype was obtained from a female donor in good health, enrolled as a control in a pregnancy study. The gene calls are TRBV27 and TRBJ1-1, with D uncertain. The material sequenced was CD8+ T cells from peripheral blood mononuclear cells, taken in the first trimester of pregnancy. The CDR3, as DNA: TGTGCCAGCAGTTCCTCCGACGGACTCATGAACACTGAAGCTTTCTTT. Translating gives CASSSSDGLMNTEAFF.